This T cell receptor (beta chain) was obtained from a study of beta chain features in type 1 diabetes. This CDR3 has 12 amino acids. Germline V gene sequence: CDR1 LNHDA, CDR2 SQIVND (reference sequence). The V gene lost 6 bases and the J gene lost 7 bases, with 10 bases spanning the gap. Study-level findings and limits: Patients with Type 1 diabetes showed moderately but significantly shorter TCRB CDR3s in all four CD4+ subsets.

The sequenced template was cDNA made from the entire isolated RNA. TCRdb's table, derived via immunoSEQ multiplex PCR, lists solely in-frame clones and lacks some. Here the sample spans 400,000 or so clones, 8.5% to 10% being singletons. Concerning this clone: The antigen is unknown.

The clonotype originates from a man in his thirties or forties with type 1 diabetes. Sequenced: central memory CD4+ T cells from blood. This chain uses TRBV19 with TRBJ2-1; D not resolved. The CDR3 DNA reads as TGTGCCAGTAGCCCCCAATGGAATGAGCAGTTCTTC. Translation: CASSPQWNEQFF.